Described below is a single T cell receptor beta chain sequence and its context. The data were obtained in a study of control samples from healthy donors and cancer patients. Assay used: immunoSEQ multiplex PCR; TCRdb lists only in-frame clones, some missing. The data show some 130,000 clones, roughly 94% seen once. CDR3 length: 14 residues. V gave up 2 bases and J gave up 2 bases, with 6 bases separating them. Per germline, CDR1 LNHDA and CDR2 SQIVND (reference sequence). J is TRBJ2-2 and V is TRBV19; D not resolved. This TCR was recovered from a young man in good health. Material for sequencing was blood. CDR3 nucleotide sequence: TGTGCCAGTAGTATAAACGGCAACACCGGGGAGCTGTTTTTT. Its protein is CASSINGNTGELFF.